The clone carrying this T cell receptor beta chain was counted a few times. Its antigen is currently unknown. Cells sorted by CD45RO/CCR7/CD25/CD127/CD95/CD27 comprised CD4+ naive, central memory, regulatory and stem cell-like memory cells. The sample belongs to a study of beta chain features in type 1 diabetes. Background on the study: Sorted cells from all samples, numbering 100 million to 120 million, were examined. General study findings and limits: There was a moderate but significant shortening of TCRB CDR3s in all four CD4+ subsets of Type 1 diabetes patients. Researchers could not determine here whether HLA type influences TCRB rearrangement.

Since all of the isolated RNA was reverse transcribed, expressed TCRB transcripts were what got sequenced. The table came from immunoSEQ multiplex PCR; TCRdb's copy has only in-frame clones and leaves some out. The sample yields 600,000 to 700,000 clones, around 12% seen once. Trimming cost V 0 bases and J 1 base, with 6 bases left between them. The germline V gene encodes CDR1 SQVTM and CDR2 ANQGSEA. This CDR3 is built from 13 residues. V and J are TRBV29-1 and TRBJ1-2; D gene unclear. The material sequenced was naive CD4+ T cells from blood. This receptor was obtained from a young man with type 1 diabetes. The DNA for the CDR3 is TGCAGCGTTGAAGATGGGCTTAACTATGGCTACACCTTC. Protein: CSVEDGLNYGYTF.